Described below is a single T cell receptor (beta chain) sequence and its context. The antigen it recognizes is unknown. The input lacks base qualities; no much larger clone sits a single base away. TCRbeta CDR3 regions were amplified from genomic DNA by means of the immunoSEQ Assay, a bias-controlled multiplex PCR. In the original analysis: Nucleated cell counts per sample were estimated from amplification of reference gene primers within the assay. To quantify the absolute abundance of each unique TCRbeta CDR3 rearrangement, sequence reads were collapsed and filtered. For each sample, productive Simpson clonality was calculated as the square root of Simpson's diversity index over productive rearrangements. The table was pulled from immuneACCESS by TCRdb, which kept in-frame rearrangements only. Such tables lose some clones; where checked, under half of the loss comes from unresolved V genes, and the rest has no known cause. V and J calls and clone size are given by that table; D and trimming were obtained from the DNA. This sample is represented by over 30,000 clones; about 90% of them were singletons. Of the sample, about 9.4% is held by the ten largest clones.

The source of the sample is a study of blood T cell repertoires in COVID-19 (TCRdb year 2020). About the investigation overall: Collaborator samples came from the United States, Italy and Spain and covered acute and convalescent phases of COVID-19. The dataset comprised deeply sampled blood TCRbeta repertoires from subjects exposed to, actively infected with, or recovered from COVID-19. Where available, HLA class I and class II types were obtained from metadata supplied by the sample provider rather than from assay-based typing. The prospective study material was composed of cDNA or gDNA derived from T cells, B-cell-depleted T cells, or PBMCs. Samples were obtained from the ongoing ImmuneRACE study (first 160 participants) and from over a thousand subjects provided by 6 global collaborators. A freely available public database, intended as a resource for researchers studying the immune response to SARS-CoV-2, is where the repertoires were released. The sample metadata nearly always contained a de-identified subject ID, COVID-19 status, age in years and sex.

Overall study results and their limits: Clinical and demographic metadata were provided uncurated, with the amount varying by source and participant.

The collaborating institutions used their own protocols to collect whole blood in K2EDTA tubes. Collaborator samples were shipped for TCRbeta analysis as frozen whole blood, isolated PBMCs, or DNA extracted from either sample type. This TCR was recovered from an elderly man with active COVID-19. Sequenced sample: peripheral blood.

The nucleotides are TGTGCCAGTAGTACCGTTGAGGGCCGCAACAATGAGCAGTTCTTC. Its translation reads: CASSTVEGRNNEQFF. The chain uses TRBV19 and TRBJ2-1, with a tentative D gene TRBD2 over 5 matching bases. CDR1 LNHDA and CDR2 SQIVND are derived from the germline V gene (reference sequence). The CDR3 runs 15 residues from the cysteine to the phenylalanine. CDR3 DNA only is kept here, 45 bases in frame from base 1. V sheds 4 bases and J sheds 5 bases, leaving 15 bases between their ends.